Presented here are 18 T cell receptor beta chains from one specimen sequenced in a study of PD-L1 blockade in urothelial cancer. Time point denoted: peripheral blood 6 weeks after treatment start. Some clones are missing from TCRdb's copy, which holds only in-frame ones; the method was immunoSEQ multiplex PCR. The sample records about 120,000 clones, more than 70% being singletons. Sequences were derived from PBMCs, sampled around atezolizumab (anti-PD-L1) treatment. Receptor source: a man between 50 and 59 years old with urothelial cancer.

V usage is TRBV7-9 and J usage is TRBJ2-5, with TRBD2 matching 8 bases. Germline V CDR1 and CDR2: SEHNR, FQNEAQ (reference sequence). The junction had 5 bases not matched to a gene; V was cut back by 1 base and J by 1 base. The CDR3 consists of 16 residues. CDR3 region: CASSLGGSGAQETQYF. CDR3 sequence (DNA): TGTGCCAGCAGCTTAGGGGGTAGCGGGGCCCAAGAGACCCAGTACTTC.

This clone came up a few times. V gene TRBV18 combines with J gene TRBJ2-7, with D possibly being TRBD2 (6 bases). This CDR3 spans 14 amino acids. CDR1 is KGHSH and CDR2 is LQKENI in the germline V gene. V was pared by 3 bases and J by 0 bases, with 9 bases between. For the CDR3, the DNA is TGTGCCAGCTCACCGGACGGGAGCTCCTACGAGCAGTACTTC. Translation gives CASSPDGSSYEQYF.

The chain joins TRBV9 to TRBJ2-7, with 10 nucleotides matching TRBD2. The CDR3 contains 16 residues. Germline lookup yields CDR1 SGDLS and CDR2 YYNGEE. V lost 4 bases to trimming and J lost 2 bases; unmatched junction nucleotides: 9. The CDR3 sequence: CASSISSGRGPYEQYF. The DNA of the CDR3 is TGTGCCAGCAGCATTTCTAGCGGGAGAGGTCCCTACGAGCAGTACTTC.

The J gene is TRBJ2-7, the V gene TRBV7-9; TRBD2 is a possible D gene (5 bases). The CDR3 spans 15 residues. Germline CDR1 and CDR2: SEHNR and FQNEAQ (reference sequence). The V gene lost 6 bases and the J gene lost 2 bases, with 17 bases spanning the gap. CDR3: CASSRTLSNAYEQYF. The CDR3 bases are TGTGCCAGCAGTCGGACTCTATCCAACGCCTACGAGCAGTACTTC.

Only one count was recorded for this clone. V is TRBV19 and J is TRBJ1-1; 12 nucleotides align to TRBD1. The ends lost 6 bases at V and 4 bases at J; junction bases unmatched: 6. The CDR3 covers 15 residues. Germline CDR1 and CDR2: LNHDA and SQIVND (reference sequence). The CDR3 protein is CASRGTGGSGTEAFF. The CDR3 nucleotides are TGTGCCAGTAGGGGGACAGGGGGCTCGGGCACTGAAGCTTTCTTT.

V usage is TRBV28 and J usage is TRBJ2-7, with 8 bases aligning to TRBD2. The trim removed 6 bases at V and 3 bases at J, leaving 7 bases unmatched. The CDR3 spans 14 residues. Looked up from germline, CDR1 is MDHEN and CDR2 is SYDVKM. CDR3 in DNA: TGTGCCAGCAGGACTAGCGAGACACTCTACGAGCAGTACTTC. It yields the protein CASRTSETLYEQYF.

The genes are TRBV6-5 and TRBJ1-5; TRBD1 is a possible D gene (6 bases). Between the trimmed V and J ends, which lost 6 bases and 4 bases, there was a span of 10 bases. The CDR3 has 13 amino acids. In germline, CDR1 is MNHEY, CDR2 SVGAGI. DNA for the CDR3: TGTGCCAGCAGCTCACAGGGAAATCAGCCCCAGCATTTT. Its translation: CASSSQGNQPQHF.

V usage is TRBV7-8 and J usage is TRBJ1-4, with 9 bases fitting TRBD1. CDR1 is SGHVS, CDR2 FQNEAQ, per germline. This CDR3 has 15 amino acids. V shed 5 bases and J 3 bases; nucleotides not matched to a gene: 4. The CDR3 nucleotides read TGTGCCAGCAGCGAGAGGACAGGGGCTAATGAAAAACTGTTTTTT. Its translation: CASSERTGANEKLFF.

This clone has just one count. The chain combines TRBV7-9 with TRBJ1-2; tentatively, D is TRBD1 (6 bases). The germline CDR1 and CDR2 sequences are SEHNR and FQNEAQ (reference sequence). V shed 2 bases and J shed 6 bases, with 10 bases lying between them. The CDR3 length is 13 residues. In DNA, the CDR3 is TGTGCCAGCAGCTTAAGTCGGACAGATGGCTACACCTTC. Encoded protein: CASSLSRTDGYTF.

This clone has only one observation. This chain links TRBV11-2 with TRBJ2-2; D is undetermined. The V and J ends lost 4 bases and 0 bases respectively, with 3 bases between them. The CDR3 covers 13 residues. CDR1 is SGHAT and CDR2 is FQNNGV in the germline V gene. The CDR3 DNA is TGTGCCAGCAGCTACTCGAACACCGGGGAGCTGTTTTTT. Translated: CASSYSNTGELFF.

In the case of this clone: The junction departs from germline at one end; a sequencing error may be responsible. V and J are TRBV14 and TRBJ1-6; D is undetermined. The CDR3 runs to 16 residues. Germline V gives CDR1 SGHDN, CDR2 FVKESK. CDR3: CAGSQLGPTRDSPLHF. In DNA, the CDR3 is TGTGCCGGCAGCCAACTCGGACCCACGCGGGATTCACCCCTCCACTTT. Full variable domain (rest looked up from reference TRBV14 and TRBJ1-6): EAGVTQFPSHSVIEKGQTVTLRCDPISGHDNLYWYRRVMGKEIKFLLHFVKESKQDESGMPNNRFLAERTGGTYSTLKVQPAELEDSGVYFCAGSQLGPTRDSPLHFGNGTRLTVT.

V and J are TRBV6-7 and TRBJ2-2, with 7 bases identical to TRBD1. TRBV6-7 is identified as an open reading frame with a role that is uncertain. CDR3 length equals 14 residues. The ends lost 0 bases at V and 7 bases at J; junction bases unmatched: 2. The chain's CDR3 is CASSYSTGFGELFF. DNA of the CDR3: TGTGCCAGCAGTTACTCGACAGGGTTCGGGGAGCTGTTTTTT.

CDR3 protein: CASSPGTSGSRKTQYF. For the CDR3, the DNA is TGTGCCAGCAGTCCCGGGACTAGCGGGAGTAGAAAGACCCAGTACTTC. The chain joins TRBV7-2 to TRBJ2-5; TRBD2 agrees at 14 bases. Germline V CDR1 and CDR2: SGHTA, FQGNSA. This CDR3 is 16 amino acids long. J was trimmed by 6 bases and V by 6 bases; bases with no gene match: 9.

The chain couples TRBV5-1 to TRBJ2-5, with TRBD2 matching over 7 bases. Germline CDR1 is SGHRS and CDR2 is YFSETQ. V shed 3 bases, J shed 1 base, and the junction held 9 bases outside the gene matches. This CDR3 spans 16 amino acids. The CDR3 DNA follows: TGCGCCAGCAGCTGGGGGGGGACTGGAGTCCAAGAGACCCAGTACTTC. Its protein product is CASSWGGTGVQETQYF.

The chain recombines TRBV5-1 with TRBJ2-1, with 9 bases fitting TRBD2. Unmatched junction bases numbered 11, after V lost 4 bases and J lost 9 bases. The germline gives CDR1 SGHRS, CDR2 YFSETQ. CDR3 size: 15 residues. The CDR3: CASSPGAGTSIEQFF. The DNA of the CDR3 is TGCGCCAGCAGCCCTGGGGCCGGGACTAGCATTGAGCAGTTCTTC.

The chain has TRBV4-1 and TRBJ2-1; TRBD2 matches at 15 bases. After removal of 1 base from V and 0 bases from J, the junction contained 10 bases not matched to a gene. Germline CDR1 MGHRA, CDR2 YSYEKL. This CDR3 is built from 21 residues. The CDR3 sequence: CASSQGYRGLAGGSSYNEQFF. As DNA, the CDR3 is TGCGCCAGCAGCCAAGGGTATCGCGGACTAGCGGGAGGGAGCTCCTACAATGAGCAGTTCTTC.

This clone was found once. The chain carries TRBV5-1 and TRBJ2-1; D is possibly TRBD2 (5 bases). The CDR3 covers 17 residues. V shed 1 base and J shed 3 bases, with 17 bases lying between them. Per the germline V gene, CDR1 is SGHRS and CDR2 is YFSETQ. The DNA of the CDR3 is TGCGCCAGCAGCTTGCGGGCTGCGAGCGGAGTCTACAATGAGCAGTTCTTC. Encoded protein: CASSLRAASGVYNEQFF.

The chain uses TRBV4-2 and TRBJ1-1; a possible D gene is TRBD1 (5 bases). V was clipped by 0 bases and J by 0 bases, with 8 bases between them. Germline CDR1 reads LGHNA; CDR2 reads YNFKEQ. This CDR3 is 15 amino acids long. The CDR3: CASSQDGAVNTEAFF. The DNA for the CDR3 is TGTGCCAGCAGCCAAGATGGGGCAGTGAACACTGAAGCTTTCTTT.